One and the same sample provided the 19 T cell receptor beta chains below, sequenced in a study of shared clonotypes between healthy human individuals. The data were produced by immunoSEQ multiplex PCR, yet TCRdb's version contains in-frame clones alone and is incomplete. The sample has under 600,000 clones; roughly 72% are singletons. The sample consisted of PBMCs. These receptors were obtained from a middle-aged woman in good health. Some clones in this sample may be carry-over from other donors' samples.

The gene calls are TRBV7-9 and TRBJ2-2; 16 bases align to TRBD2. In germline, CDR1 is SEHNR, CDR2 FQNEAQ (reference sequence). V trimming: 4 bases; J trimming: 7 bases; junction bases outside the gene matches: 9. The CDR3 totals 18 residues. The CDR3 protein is CASSSGTSGRALVGELFF. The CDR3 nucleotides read TGTGCCAGCAGCTCCGGGACTAGCGGGAGGGCCTTGGTCGGGGAGCTGTTTTTT.

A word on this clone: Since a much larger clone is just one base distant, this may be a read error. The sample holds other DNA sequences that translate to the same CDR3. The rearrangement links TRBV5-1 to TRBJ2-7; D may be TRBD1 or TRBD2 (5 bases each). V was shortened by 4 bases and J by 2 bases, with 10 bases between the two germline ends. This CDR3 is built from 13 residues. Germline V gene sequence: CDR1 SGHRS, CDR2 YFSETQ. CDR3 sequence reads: CASSRDRPYEQYF. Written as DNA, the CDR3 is TGCGCCAGCAGCCGGGACCGCCCCTACGAGCAGTACTTC.

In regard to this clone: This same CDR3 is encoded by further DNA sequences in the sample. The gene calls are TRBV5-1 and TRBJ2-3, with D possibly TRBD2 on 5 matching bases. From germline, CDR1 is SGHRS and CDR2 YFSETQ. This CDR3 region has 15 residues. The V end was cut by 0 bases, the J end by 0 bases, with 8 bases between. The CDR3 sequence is CASSLVSASTDTQYF. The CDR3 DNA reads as TGCGCCAGCAGCTTGGTTAGCGCCAGCACAGATACGCAGTATTTT. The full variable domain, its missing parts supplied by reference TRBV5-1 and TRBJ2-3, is KAGVTQTPRYLIKTRGQQVTLSCSPISGHRSVSWYQQTPGQGLQFLFEYFSETQRNKGNFPGRFSGRQFSNSRSEMNVSTLELGDSALYLCASSLVSASTDTQYFGPGTRLTVL.

The CDR3 region has the DNA TGCGCCAGCAGCCAAAAGACAGGGTCTAACGTCTACAATGAGCAGTTCTTC. It encodes CASSQKTGSNVYNEQFF. This sequence joins TRBV4-1 and TRBJ2-1; 7 nucleotides match TRBD1. With 2 bases clipped from V and 3 bases from J, the junction kept 10 bases outside the gene matches. The CDR3 runs to 17 residues. The V gene's germline CDR1 is MGHRA and CDR2 YSYEKL.

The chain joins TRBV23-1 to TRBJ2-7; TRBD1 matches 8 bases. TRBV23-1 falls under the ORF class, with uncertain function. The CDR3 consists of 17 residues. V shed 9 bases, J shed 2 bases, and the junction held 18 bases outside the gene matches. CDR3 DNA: TGCGCCAGGGGGAGACAGGGGCCCACCGTTGTCCCCTACGAGCAGTACTTC. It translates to CARGRQGPTVVPYEQYF.

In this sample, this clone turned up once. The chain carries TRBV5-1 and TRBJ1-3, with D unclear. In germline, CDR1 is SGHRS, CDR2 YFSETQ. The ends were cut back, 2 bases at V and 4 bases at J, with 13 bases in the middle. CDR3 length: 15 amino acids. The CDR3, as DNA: TGCGCCAGCAGCTTAAACGATCCGGGAGGAAACACCATATATTTT. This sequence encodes CASSLNDPGGNTIYF.

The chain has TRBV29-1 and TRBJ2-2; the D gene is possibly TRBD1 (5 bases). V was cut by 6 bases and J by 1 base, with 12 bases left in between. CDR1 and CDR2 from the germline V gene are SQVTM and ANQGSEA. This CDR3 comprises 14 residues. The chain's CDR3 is CSVNVDRNTGELFF. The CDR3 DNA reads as TGCAGCGTCAACGTTGACAGGAACACCGGGGAGCTGTTTTTT.

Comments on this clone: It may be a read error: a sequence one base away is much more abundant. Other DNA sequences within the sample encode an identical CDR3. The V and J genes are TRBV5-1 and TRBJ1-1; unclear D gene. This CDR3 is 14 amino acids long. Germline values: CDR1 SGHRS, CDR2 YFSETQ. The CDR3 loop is CASSLGPTNTEAFF. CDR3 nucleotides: TGCGCCAGCAGCTTGGGACCTACGAACACTGAGGCTTTCTTT.

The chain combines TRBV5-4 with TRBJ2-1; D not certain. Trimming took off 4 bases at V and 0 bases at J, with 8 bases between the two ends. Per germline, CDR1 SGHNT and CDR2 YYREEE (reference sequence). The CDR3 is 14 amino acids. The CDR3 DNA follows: TGTGCCAGCAGCACACAGAACTCCTACAATGAGCAGTTCTTC. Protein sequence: CASSTQNSYNEQFF.

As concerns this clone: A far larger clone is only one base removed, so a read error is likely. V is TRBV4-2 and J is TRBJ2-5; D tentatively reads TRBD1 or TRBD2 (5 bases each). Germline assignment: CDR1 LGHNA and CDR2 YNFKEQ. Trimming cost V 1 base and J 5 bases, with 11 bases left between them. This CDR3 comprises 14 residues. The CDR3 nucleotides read TGTGCCAGCAGCCAAGGGGACGGGGATGAGACCCAGTACTTC. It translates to CASSQGDGDETQYF.

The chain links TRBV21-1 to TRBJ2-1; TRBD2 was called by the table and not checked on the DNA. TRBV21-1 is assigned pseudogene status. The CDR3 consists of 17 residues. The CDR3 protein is CASSNHLGLAGFDEQFF. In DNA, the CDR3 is TGTGCCAGCAGCAATCATCTGGGACTAGCGGGATTTGATGAGCAGTTCTTC.

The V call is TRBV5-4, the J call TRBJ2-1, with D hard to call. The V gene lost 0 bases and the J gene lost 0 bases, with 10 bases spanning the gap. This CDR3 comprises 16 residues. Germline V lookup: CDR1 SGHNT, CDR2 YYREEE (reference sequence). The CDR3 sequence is CASSLGSGGSYNEQFF. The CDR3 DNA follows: TGTGCCAGCAGCTTGGGTTCTGGCGGCTCCTACAATGAGCAGTTCTTC.

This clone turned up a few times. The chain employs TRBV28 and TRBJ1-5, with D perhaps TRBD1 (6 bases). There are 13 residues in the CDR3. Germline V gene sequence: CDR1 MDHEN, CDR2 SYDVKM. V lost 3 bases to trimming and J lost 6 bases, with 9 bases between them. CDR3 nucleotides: TGTGCCAGCAGTTTCAGGGGAGGTCAGCCCCAGCATTTT. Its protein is CASSFRGGQPQHF.

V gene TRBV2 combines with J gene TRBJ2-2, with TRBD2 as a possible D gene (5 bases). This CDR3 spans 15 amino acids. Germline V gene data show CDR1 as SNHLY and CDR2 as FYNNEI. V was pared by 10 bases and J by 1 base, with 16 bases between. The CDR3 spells CAIKRTVQNTGELFF. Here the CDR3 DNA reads TGTGCCATCAAAAGGACTGTACAGAACACCGGGGAGCTGTTTTTT.

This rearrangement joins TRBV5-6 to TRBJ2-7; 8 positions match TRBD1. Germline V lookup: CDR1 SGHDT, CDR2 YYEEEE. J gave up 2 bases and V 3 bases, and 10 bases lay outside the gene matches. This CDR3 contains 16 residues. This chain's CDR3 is CASSSPRQGITYEQYF. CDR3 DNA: TGTGCCAGCAGCTCTCCCAGACAGGGGATAACCTACGAGCAGTACTTC.

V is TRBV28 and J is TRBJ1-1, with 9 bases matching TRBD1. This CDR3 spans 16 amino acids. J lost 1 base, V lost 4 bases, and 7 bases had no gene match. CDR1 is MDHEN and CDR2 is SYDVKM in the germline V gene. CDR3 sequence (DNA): TGTGCCAGCAGTTCCCCCTACAGGGGGCAGAACACTGAAGCTTTCTTT. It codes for CASSSPYRGQNTEAFF.

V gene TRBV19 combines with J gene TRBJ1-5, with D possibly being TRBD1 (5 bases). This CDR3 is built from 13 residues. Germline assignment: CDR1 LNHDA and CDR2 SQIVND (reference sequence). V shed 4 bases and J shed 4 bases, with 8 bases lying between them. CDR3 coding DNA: TGTGCCAGTAGTACACAGGTAAATCAGCCCCAGCATTTT. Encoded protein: CASSTQVNQPQHF.

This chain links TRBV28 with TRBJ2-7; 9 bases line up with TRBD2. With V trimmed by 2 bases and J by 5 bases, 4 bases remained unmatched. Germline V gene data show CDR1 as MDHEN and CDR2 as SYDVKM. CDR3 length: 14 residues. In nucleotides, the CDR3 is TGTGCCAGCAGTTTAGCGGGAGGGCCCCACGAGCAGTACTTC. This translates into CASSLAGGPHEQYF.

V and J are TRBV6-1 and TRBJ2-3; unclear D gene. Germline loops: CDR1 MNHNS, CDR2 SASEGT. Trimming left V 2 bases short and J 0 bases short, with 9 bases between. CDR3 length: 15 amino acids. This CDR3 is CASSESRESTDTQYF. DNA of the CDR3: TGTGCCAGCAGTGAAAGTAGAGAGAGCACAGATACGCAGTATTTT.